This T cell receptor (beta chain) is from a study of blood T cell repertoires in COVID-19. At the level of the study: Donors in the United States, Italy and Spain gave samples during acute or convalescent COVID-19. PBMCs, B-cell-depleted T cells, or T cells were the source of the cDNA or gDNA that made up the material.

V was clipped by 4 bases and J by 6 bases; unmatched bases: 13. CDR3 length: 17 amino acids. Germline loops: CDR1 SGDLS, CDR2 YYNGEE. In the study's own analysis: Estimates of nucleated cell counts were drawn from the amplification of reference gene primers. The table came from immunoSEQ multiplex PCR; TCRdb's copy has only in-frame clones and leaves some out. D and trimming come from the DNA, and the V and J calls and clone size come from that table. The sample includes roughly 82,000 clones, about 90% of them seen just once. The source is a woman aged 45-60 years in a cohort sampled during active COVID-19. Sequenced material: peripheral blood. J is TRBJ2-3 and V is TRBV9, with TRBD1 identical over 11 bases. The chain's CDR3 is CASSTRPPGQGGDTQYF. In nucleotides, the CDR3 is TGTGCCAGCAGCACTCGACCTCCGGGACAGGGGGGTGATACGCAGTATTTT.